This T cell receptor (beta chain) comes out of a study of shared clonotypes between healthy human individuals (dated by TCRdb to about 2020). Background for the entire study: Two women and three men aged 18 to 49 years were included in the cohort. For each donor, three plates each were used for CD4 naive and CD4 memory, two plates were used for CD8 naive, and one plate was used for CD8 memory. To estimate repertoire size and how much clonotype sharing occurs between individuals, the study deeply sequenced the blood TCR repertoires of five healthy adults. Different laboratories and diverse techniques were used to prepare libraries and sequence TCR repertoires, to increase sequencing depth and limit assay-specific biases. Each donor's leukapheresis produced roughly between roughly 0.94 and 9.5 billion PBMCs. Study-level results and caveats: Naive subsets generally had larger estimated clonotype richness than memory subsets did. Pairwise subsampling indicated that sequencing depth was expected to affect the degree of clonotype sharing among donors. Sampling was restricted to blood, and TCR repertoires in tissue are likely to differ from TCR repertoires in blood. The genetic and exposure-history diversity represented was limited by the small number of donors. Sharing across several donors was observed for 5% to 6.5% of naive CD4, over 3% of naive CD8, 2% to 2.5% of memory CD4, and roughly 0.43% of memory CD8 clonotypes. Higher generation probabilities were observed for clonotypes shared by all four sorted-subset donors than for non-shared clonotypes. Rarefaction of sorted-subset datasets indicated incomplete sequencing despite the large sequencing depth.

Using the deep immunoSEQ assay, TCR CDR3 regions were amplified from genomic DNA by multiplex PCR. Extracted genomic DNA from each cell subset was spread evenly across all wells of several immunoSEQ 96-well plates, with each plate serving as a replicate. For sorted subsets, each replicate PCR was loaded with 200 to 250 ng genomic DNA, equivalent to 30,000 or so T cell genomes. Purified libraries were measured with a Qubit 3.0 fluorometer, size-checked on a Bioanalyzer 2100, and measured again with the KAPA Library Quantification kit. A separate single-read 150-cycle Illumina NextSeq 550 flow cell was used to sequence each immunoSEQ 96-well plate. The authors' analysis ran thus. Because the immunoSEQ output held only junctional sequences and lacked quality scores, the filtering could not match the filtering applied to full-length reads. To assign V/J genes and CDR3, sequences were annotated using PyIR, a Python wrapper for IgBLAST v1.9, with IMGT germline references. Any read was removed if the V/J assignment was weak (E-value above 1e-6), the CDR3 was missing, or the read contained stop codons, out-of-frame junctions, or ambiguous translated residues. V3J clonotypes were defined by identical inferred V gene, J gene, and CDR3 amino acid sequence. To compute the percentage overlap between repertoires, the number of shared unique clonotypes was divided by the size of the smaller repertoire. RTK rarefaction, the Chao1 estimator, and Recon v2.1 estimates of unobserved clonotypes were used to assess repertoire richness. For all TCRbeta clonotypes obtained by the gDNA method from a few donors, generation probabilities were computed with OLGA. The immuneACCESS repertoire file appears here via TCRdb, limited to in-frame rearrangements. These files lack a portion of the clones; in checked studies, under half of the deficit traces to unresolved V genes, and the cause of the others is not known. V and J calls and clone size come straight from that table; D and trimming were deduced from the DNA. This sample has 2 million to 2.5 million clones in its table, and around 92% of those were observed once. The ten largest account for 0.37% of the sample.

Healthy HIV-negative adults with no recently reported acute infections or vaccinations were included as donors. All donors were Caucasian adults living in Nashville, Tennessee, USA. Magnetic negative selection was used to enrich CD4+ T cells, after which naive cells were positively selected on CD45RA and the negative fraction became the memory subset. Blood was collected by leukapheresis, and PBMCs were isolated by Ficoll-Histopaque density gradient centrifugation and then cryopreserved in liquid nitrogen vapor phase. Analytical flow cytometry was used to check the purity and quantity of each magnetically sorted T cell population. Each sorted fraction had its genomic DNA isolated and then quantified by UV absorbance on a Nanodrop 2000c. The CDR3 contains 15 residues, cysteine and phenylalanine counted. Only CDR3 DNA is held: 45 bases, read in frame from base 1. According to the germline V gene (reference sequence), CDR1 reads SGHKS and CDR2 reads YYEKEE. The germline ends are 10 bases apart after V is trimmed by 4 bases and J by 0 bases.

This clone was seen only once. There is no known antigen for this receptor. It has no much larger one-base neighbor in the sample; base qualities were not kept. This receptor chain uses TRBV5-5 and TRBJ2-2; no D gene call is confident. The sequence was obtained from a young man in good health. Some clones in this sample may be carry-over from other donors' samples. Sequenced sample: naive CD4+ T cells from PBMCs. The cell subset or site label here, explained by the study, means: CD45RA+ positively selected. The nucleotides read TGTGCCAGCAGCGCAAGGGTACCGAACACCGGGGAGCTGTTTTTT. It codes for CASSARVPNTGELFF. Full variable domain (CDR3 extended with the reference TRBV5-5 and TRBJ2-2 proteins): DAGVTQSPTHLIKTRGQQVTLRCSPISGHKSVSWYQQVLGQGPQFIFQYYEKEERGRGNFPDRFSARQFPNYSSELNVNALLLGDSALYLCASSARVPNTGELFFGEGSRLTVL.